This T cell receptor (beta chain) is drawn from a study of cytomegalovirus exposure and HLA in healthy donors. This clone has only one observation. Its antigen is currently unknown. Study-level findings and limits: TCR beta V- and J-gene trimming was later associated with a missense DCLRE1C variant.

CDR3 size: 14 residues. Germline CDR1 and CDR2: SNHLY and FYNNEI. With 4 bases removed from V and 10 bases from J, the gap between germline ends came to 16 bases. In the PCR, 60 Vbeta and 13 Jbeta primers were used. The method was immunoSEQ multiplex PCR; TCRdb's version includes in-frame clones alone and lacks a portion of them. Found here are under 200,000 clones, roughly four fifths of them singletons; the top ten hold around 10%. Sample: PBMCs. V and J are TRBV2 and TRBJ1-4; D may be TRBD1 (6 bases). This TCR came from a man aged 50 to 60 in good health and CMV-seropositive. CDR3: CASSGDGLRGKLFF. As DNA, the CDR3 is TGTGCCAGCAGTGGGGACGGCCTCAGGGGAAAACTGTTTTTT.